Below, one T cell receptor beta chain is given with its context. The data were taken from a study of blood T cell repertoires in COVID-19. Study-wide context: Sources were T cells, B-cell-depleted T cells, or PBMCs; the material itself was cDNA or gDNA.

This table comes from immunoSEQ multiplex PCR, and its TCRdb copy is limited to in-frame clones, with some not included. The table records a few hundred thousand clones, around 88% of them present only once. The germline gives CDR1 SNHLY, CDR2 FYNNEI. This CDR3 is 13 amino acids long. V lost 8 bases, J lost 6 bases, and 8 bases stayed unmatched. A case of COVID-19 had been met by exposed participants within 2 weeks before study entry. The chain recombines TRBV2 with TRBJ1-2; the match to TRBD1 covers 8 bases. The specimen sequenced was PBMCs or T cells enriched from blood (not recorded which). The receptor was isolated from a woman between 25 and 40 years old who had been exposed to COVID-19. CDR3 in DNA: TGTGCCAGCGTCGGACAGGGCCGTCATGGCTACACCTTC. Protein: CASVGQGRHGYTF.